This record concerns one T cell receptor beta chain sequence. The ends lost 5 bases at V and 7 bases at J; junction bases unmatched: 8. CDR1 MNHEY and CDR2 SMNVEV come from the germline V gene (reference sequence). This CDR3 is 15 amino acids long. The data belong to a study of cytomegalovirus exposure and HLA in healthy donors. It was with 60 Vbeta and 13 Jbeta primers that the PCR ran. Using immunoSEQ multiplex PCR, the repertoire was profiled, and TCRdb retains in-frame clones only, with some absent. The sample carries about 160,000 clones, about 85% recorded once. Specimen: PBMCs. The receptor was isolated from a man aged 18 to 29 in good health and CMV-seropositive. The chain recombines TRBV27 with TRBJ2-1; 10 bases agree with TRBD1. Here the CDR3 reads CASSPTGGAVNEQFF. The CDR3 nucleotides are TGTGCCAGCAGTCCGACAGGGGGCGCGGTAAATGAGCAGTTCTTC.